One sample yielded the 27 T cell receptor beta chains listed below, sequenced in a study of cytomegalovirus exposure and HLA in healthy donors. 13 Jbeta primers and 60 Vbeta primers were used for the PCR. Clones were sequenced by immunoSEQ multiplex PCR, and TCRdb holds only the in-frame ones, with some missing. The sample lists 150,000 or so clones; 70% to 80% were seen once. Sequenced material: PBMCs. These receptors came from a man younger than 45 in good health and CMV-seropositive.

The chain has TRBV4-3 and TRBJ2-7, with D perhaps matching TRBD2 (6 bases). CDR3 length: 14 residues. V gave up 0 bases and J gave up 10 bases, with 16 bases separating them. Germline V lookup: CDR1 LGHNA, CDR2 YSLEER. The DNA for the CDR3 is TGCGCCAGCAGCCAAGATAGGACGTTGGAGGGACAGTACTTC. This sequence encodes CASSQDRTLEGQYF.

The chain uses TRBV7-9 and TRBJ1-1, with D possibly matching TRBD1 (6 bases). The germline V gene encodes CDR1 SEHNR and CDR2 FQNEAQ (reference sequence). The CDR3 is made up of 14 amino acids. Trimming took 2 bases from V and 4 from J, leaving 11 bases between them. For the CDR3, the DNA is TGTGCCAGCAGCTTAAACAGGGAGGGCACTGAAGCTTTCTTT. It is translated as CASSLNREGTEAFF. The entire variable domain, with the rest obtained from reference TRBV7-9 and TRBJ1-1, is as follows: DTGVSQNPRHKITKRGQNVTFRCDPISEHNRLYWYRQTLGQGPEFLTYFQNEAQLEKSRLLSDRFSAERPKGSFSTLEIQRTEQGDSAMYLCASSLNREGTEAFFGQGTRLTVV.

The gene calls are TRBV11-2 and TRBJ1-1; D may be TRBD1 (5 bases). Germline V gives CDR1 SGHAT, CDR2 FQNNGV. The CDR3 runs to 12 residues. Trimming shortened V by 5 bases and J by 12 bases, and 16 bases separated the two germline ends. CDR3 loop: CASSQYRFESFF. CDR3 coding DNA: TGTGCCAGCAGCCAGTACAGGTTCGAGTCTTTCTTT.

In its sample, this clone was seen many times. This sequence joins TRBV7-9 and TRBJ1-2, with D tentatively TRBD1 (5 bases). The germline CDR1 and CDR2 sequences are SEHNR and FQNEAQ (reference sequence). This CDR3 is built from 13 residues. Trimming cost V 5 bases and J 5 bases, with 12 bases left between them. Here the CDR3 reads CASSEVGGYGYTF. CDR3 DNA sequence: TGTGCCAGCAGCGAGGTGGGGGGTTATGGCTACACCTTC.

This chain joins TRBV27 and TRBJ1-2; tentative D call: TRBD1 (6 bases). Trimming shortened V by 4 bases and J by 2 bases, and 23 bases separated the two germline ends. This CDR3 has 18 residues. Germline CDR1 is MNHEY and CDR2 is SMNVEV (reference sequence). The CDR3 nucleotides are TGTGCCAGCAGTTCCCTAGGGGGGGCCTTACTTTCCAACTATGGCTACACCTTC. Translation: CASSSLGGALLSNYGYTF.

The genes are TRBV7-3 and TRBJ1-1, with 8 nucleotides matching TRBD1. The V gene end was trimmed by 5 bases and the J gene end by 11 bases; junction bases not matched to a gene: 7. This CDR3 contains 12 residues. CDR1 is SGHTA and CDR2 is FQGTGA in the germline V gene. CDR3 coding DNA: TGTGCCAGCAGCCCGCAGGGGGCGCCGGCTTTCTTT. Amino acids: CASSPQGAPAFF. Drawing the rest from reference TRBV7-3 and TRBJ1-1, the complete variable domain is GAGVSQTPSNKVTEKGKYVELRCDPISGHTALYWYRQSLGQGPEFLIYFQGTGAADDSGLPNDRFFAVRPEGSVSTLKIQRTERGDSAVYLCASSPQGAPAFFGQGTRLTVV.

The chain has TRBV11-3 and TRBJ1-2; no clear D. CDR1 and CDR2 from the germline V gene are SGHNT and YENEEA. The V gene lost 5 bases and the J gene lost 4 bases, with 11 bases spanning the gap. The CDR3 is 13 amino acids. DNA for the CDR3: TGTGCCAGCAGCCGCGATGATGGCTATGGCTACACCTTC. Translated: CASSRDDGYGYTF.

This CDR3 is CASSPRFDGTGELFF. The CDR3 DNA sequence: TGTGCCAGCTCACCACGATTCGACGGGACCGGGGAGCTGTTTTTT. V usage is TRBV18 and J usage is TRBJ2-2; D gene ambiguous. The length of the CDR3 is 15 residues. Looked up from germline, CDR1 is KGHSH and CDR2 is LQKENI. V lost 1 base, J lost 5 bases, and 11 bases lay in between.

The chain couples TRBV18 to TRBJ1-2; no clear D. CDR1 is KGHSH, CDR2 LQKENI, per germline. V lost 1 base and J 3 bases, leaving 3 bases between the germline ends. This CDR3 is 12 amino acids long. This CDR3 is CASSPLYYGYTF. CDR3 DNA sequence: TGTGCCAGCTCACCACTATACTATGGCTACACCTTC. Complete variable domain (other parts from reference TRBV18 and TRBJ1-2): NAGVMQNPRHLVRRRGQEARLRCSPMKGHSHVYWYRQLPEEGLKFMVYLQKENIIDESGMPKERFSAEFPKEGPSILRIQQVVRGDSAAYFCASSPLYYGYTFGSGTRLTVV.

The chain combines TRBV7-2 with TRBJ2-1, with TRBD2 identical over 7 bases. Unmatched junction bases numbered 11, after V lost 5 bases and J lost 7 bases. Germline V gene data show CDR1 as SGHTA and CDR2 as FQGNSA. This CDR3 spans 15 amino acids. CDR3 loop: CASSRSGLAENEQFF. Here the CDR3 DNA reads TGTGCCAGCAGCCGTAGTGGGCTAGCGGAGAATGAGCAGTTCTTC.

The chain employs TRBV10-1 and TRBJ2-3; 11 bases are a match to TRBD2. J was trimmed by 2 bases and V by 0 bases; bases with no gene match: 7. The CDR3 contains 18 residues. CDR1 WNHNN and CDR2 SYGVQD come from the germline V gene (reference sequence). CDR3 amino acids: CASSESKLAGGPTDTQYF. The CDR3, as DNA: TGCGCCAGCAGTGAGTCGAAGTTAGCGGGAGGGCCCACAGATACGCAGTATTTT.

The gene calls are TRBV5-4 and TRBJ1-2, with TRBD1 identical over 7 bases. V shed 3 bases, J shed 3 bases, and the junction held 8 bases outside the gene matches. The CDR3 extends over 15 amino acids. In germline, CDR1 is SGHNT, CDR2 YYREEE (reference sequence). In DNA form, the CDR3 reads TGTGCCAGCAGCTCGGCGACAGGGAAGGACTATGGCTACACCTTC. It codes for CASSSATGKDYGYTF. The full variable domain, in which reference TRBV5-4 and TRBJ1-2 provide the parts outside the CDR3, is ETGVTQSPTHLIKTRGQQVTLRCSSQSGHNTVSWYQQALGQGPQFIFQYYREEENGRGNFPPRFSGLQFPNYSSELNVNALELDDSALYLCASSSATGKDYGYTFGSGTRLTVV.

V is TRBV25-1 and J is TRBJ2-2, with D possibly TRBD2 on 5 matching bases. Trimming removed 6 bases from V and 5 bases from J, with 16 bases in between. CDR1 is MGHDK and CDR2 is SYGVNS in the germline V gene. CDR3 length: 15 amino acids. In DNA form, the CDR3 reads TGTGCCAGCAGACCGGGCAGAGGGAATACCGGGGAGCTGTTTTTT. Protein: CASRPGRGNTGELFF.

This clone appeared once. The sample has other DNA sequences that encode this CDR3 too. The V call is TRBV5-1, the J call TRBJ1-1; D uncertain. This CDR3 has 15 amino acids. Deletions cut 0 bases from V and 4 bases from J, with 13 bases between. Germline lookup yields CDR1 SGHRS and CDR2 YFSETQ. Here the CDR3 reads CASSLGGAGGTEAFF. In DNA form, the CDR3 reads TGCGCCAGCAGCTTGGGTGGCGCGGGCGGCACTGAAGCTTTCTTT.

The rearrangement joins TRBV7-3 to TRBJ2-7; maybe TRBD1 (5 bases). V was shortened by 0 bases and J by 2 bases, with 8 bases between the two germline ends. The germline V gene has CDR1 SGHTA and CDR2 FQGTGA. The length of the CDR3 is 14 residues. The CDR3 loop reads CASSLTGRAYEQYF. Written as DNA, the CDR3 is TGTGCCAGCAGCTTAACAGGCAGGGCCTACGAGCAGTACTTC.

This sequence joins TRBV7-2 and TRBJ2-7, with a possible D match to TRBD2 (6 bases). The CDR3 sequence is 15 residues long. Trimming took 1 base from V and 1 from J, leaving 11 bases between them. Looked up from germline, CDR1 is SGHTA and CDR2 is FQGNSA. This CDR3 reads CASSLEVAASYEQYF. The CDR3 DNA follows: TGTGCCAGCAGCTTAGAGGTAGCGGCTTCCTACGAGCAGTACTTC.

On this clone itself: Relative to the germline gene, one junction end is altered; a read error may explain this. The gene calls are TRBV11-2 and TRBJ2-7; 7 bases map to TRBD1. Germline V gene lookup returns CDR1 SGHAT and CDR2 FQNNGV. This CDR3 spans 15 amino acids. CDR3 sequence reads: CASSLDTRQGYEQYF. The CDR3 DNA reads as TGTGCCAGCAGCCTAGACACAAGACAGGGCTACGAGCAGTACTTC.

The chain has TRBV25-1 and TRBJ1-1, with D unresolved. Germline V gene lookup returns CDR1 MGHDK and CDR2 SYGVNS. The length of the CDR3 is 11 residues. The V end lost 5 bases, the J end lost 8 bases, and 9 bases lay between the germline ends. This CDR3 reads CASSIGREAFF. In nucleotides, the CDR3 is TGTGCCAGCAGTATAGGGAGGGAAGCTTTCTTT.

CDR3 nucleotide sequence: TGTGCCAGCTCGGCCGACACCGTCTCCTACGAGCAGTACTTC. Its translation: CASSADTVSYEQYF. The gene calls are TRBV18 and TRBJ2-7; D gene unclear. The CDR3 runs 14 residues. V dropped 6 bases and J dropped 0 bases, with 12 bases sitting between them. Germline lookup yields CDR1 KGHSH and CDR2 LQKENI.

The rearrangement links TRBV5-4 to TRBJ1-4; a possible D gene is TRBD1 (5 bases). This CDR3 has 17 amino acids. V gave up 4 bases and J gave up 7 bases, with 23 bases separating them. The V gene's germline CDR1 is SGHNT and CDR2 YYREEE (reference sequence). The CDR3 DNA is TGTGCCAGCAGCATCCGCCTTATTGGGGGGAGAGGTGAAAAACTGTTTTTT. Translated: CASSIRLIGGRGEKLFF.

The chain has TRBV6-1 and TRBJ1-2, with D possibly matching TRBD1 (5 bases). Germline CDR1 reads MNHNS; CDR2 reads SASEGT. V lost 0 bases to trimming and J lost 1 base, with 9 bases between them. CDR3 size: 15 residues. CDR3 loop: CASSEAGLINYGYTF. CDR3 nucleotide sequence: TGTGCCAGCAGTGAAGCGGGGCTGATTAACTATGGCTACACCTTC.

This sequence joins TRBV9 and TRBJ1-2; D uncertain. The germline V and J ends were trimmed by 4 bases and 4 bases, with 11 bases remaining between them. Germline CDR1 and CDR2: SGDLS and YYNGEE. This CDR3 region has 13 residues. Here the CDR3 reads CASSPGQTYGYTF. The DNA for the CDR3 is TGTGCCAGCAGCCCAGGCCAGACCTATGGCTACACCTTC.

The chain joins TRBV11-2 to TRBJ1-2, with D perhaps TRBD1 (5 bases). CDR1 is SGHAT and CDR2 is FQNNGV in the germline V gene. V gave up 0 bases and J gave up 8 bases, with 16 bases separating them. There are 15 residues in the CDR3. This CDR3 reads CASSLEGGGLRGYTF. For the CDR3, the DNA is TGTGCCAGCAGCTTAGAAGGTGGGGGGTTGAGAGGCTACACCTTC.

V gene TRBV29-1 combines with J gene TRBJ1-1, with a tentative D call TRBD1 (6 bases). Germline assignment: CDR1 SQVTM and CDR2 ANQGSEA. There are 15 residues in the CDR3. Between the trimmed V and J ends, which lost 5 bases and 2 bases, there was a span of 18 bases. This chain's CDR3 is CSVLLDRLLNTEAFF. The CDR3 bases are TGCAGCGTTCTATTGGACAGACTCCTTAACACTGAAGCTTTCTTT.

In this sample, this clone turned up once. The chain combines TRBV25-1 with TRBJ1-3; 8 positions match TRBD1. The CDR3 length is 16 residues. With V trimmed by 2 bases and J by 5 bases, 8 bases remained unmatched. Germline CDR1 reads MGHDK; CDR2 reads SYGVNS. CDR3 in DNA: TGTGCCAGCAGTGAACCCCGGACAGGGAATAGAAACACCATATATTTT. Encoded protein: CASSEPRTGNRNTIYF.

CDR3 DNA sequence: TGTGCCAGTAGTATGGGATTTCAGGGGGCGGAGAGGGATGAGCAGTTCTTC. Translating gives CASSMGFQGAERDEQFF. The chain employs TRBV19 and TRBJ2-1; 8 bases align to TRBD1. The germline V gene has CDR1 LNHDA and CDR2 SQIVND (reference sequence). This CDR3 is built from 17 residues. V was clipped by 3 bases and J by 8 bases; unmatched bases: 15.

This clone was counted between two and nine times. The rearrangement uses TRBV4-2 and TRBJ2-1; 10 bases are a match to TRBD2. Losses at the gene ends were 4 bases for V and 8 bases for J; bases not matched to a gene: 8. Germline V gene sequence: CDR1 LGHNA, CDR2 YNFKEQ. The CDR3 runs 15 residues. In nucleotides, the CDR3 is TGTGCCAGCAGCCTCAAGGGGACTAGCGACGATGAGCAGTTCTTC. Protein: CASSLKGTSDDEQFF.